This TCR beta chain stems from a study of OX40 agonist ivuxolimab in advanced cancers. Notes on the study in general: Specificity for antigen went undetermined in the expanded peripheral T cells.

Profiled with immunoSEQ multiplex PCR; TCRdb holds only in-frame clones, not every one. The table lists 13,000 to 15,000 clones, around 93% of them singletons, with around a fifth in the top ten. Germline V lookup: CDR1 GTSNPN, CDR2 SVGIG (reference sequence). Trimming shortened V by 0 bases and J by 0 bases, and 15 bases separated the two germline ends. The CDR3 sequence is 17 residues long. Regarding this clone: Its antigen remains unidentified.

This TCR derives from an adult with an advanced solid tumor such as melanoma, head and neck, liver or kidney cancer. The chain joins TRBV30 to TRBJ2-1; D remains ambiguous. The specimen comprised CD4+ or CD8+ T cells sorted from blood, sampled in a trial of the OX40 agonist ivuxolimab. CDR3 region: CAWSVVTAVSSYNEQFF. The DNA for the CDR3 is TGTGCCTGGAGTGTTGTGACGGCCGTCAGCTCCTACAATGAGCAGTTCTTC.